Here is one T cell receptor (beta chain) with its context. This specimen belongs to a study of blood T cell repertoires in COVID-19. Study information: The origin of the acute and convalescent COVID-19 samples was the United States, Italy and Spain. The analysed material was cDNA or gDNA that came from T cells, B-cell-depleted T cells, or PBMCs.

Original processing notes: Quantification of nucleated cells was approximated via reference gene primer amplification. The repertoire was sequenced with immunoSEQ multiplex PCR; TCRdb's copy has only in-frame clones and lacks some. The V and J calls and the clone size are those of that table, but D and trimming were determined from the DNA. The sample contains more than 250,000 clones, around 86% of which appear only once. Germline V gives CDR1 MDHEN, CDR2 SYDVKM. V was pared by 5 bases and J by 0 bases, with 13 bases between. The CDR3 is 15 amino acids. V is TRBV28 and J is TRBJ1-1; D remains unclear. The TCR was taken from a man aged 45-60 years with active or convalescent COVID-19. The sequenced sample consisted of peripheral blood. Here the CDR3 DNA reads TGTGCCAGCAGTCCCCCCCTGCAGATGAACACTGAAGCTTTCTTT. Encoded protein: CASSPPLQMNTEAFF. The full variable domain, with the rest looked up from reference TRBV28 and TRBJ1-1, is DVKVTQSSRYLVKRTGEKVFLECVQDMDHENMFWYRQDPGLGLRLIYFSYDVKMKEKGDIPEGYSVSREKKERFSLILESASTNQTSMYLCASSPPLQMNTEAFFGQGTRLTVV.